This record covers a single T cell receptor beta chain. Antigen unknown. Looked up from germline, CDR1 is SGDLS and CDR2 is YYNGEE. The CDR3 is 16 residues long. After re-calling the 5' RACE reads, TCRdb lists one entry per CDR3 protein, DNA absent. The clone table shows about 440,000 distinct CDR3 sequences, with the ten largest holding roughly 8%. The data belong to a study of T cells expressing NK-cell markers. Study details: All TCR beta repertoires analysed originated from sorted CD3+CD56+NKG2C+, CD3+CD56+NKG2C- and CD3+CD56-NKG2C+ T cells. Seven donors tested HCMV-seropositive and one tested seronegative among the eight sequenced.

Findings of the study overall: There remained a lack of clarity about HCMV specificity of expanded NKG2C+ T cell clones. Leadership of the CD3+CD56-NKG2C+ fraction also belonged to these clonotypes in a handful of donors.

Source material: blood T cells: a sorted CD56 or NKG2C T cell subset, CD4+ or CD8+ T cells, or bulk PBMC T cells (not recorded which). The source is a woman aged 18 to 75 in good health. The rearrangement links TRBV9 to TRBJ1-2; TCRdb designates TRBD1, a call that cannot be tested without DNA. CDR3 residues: CASSARDRVGDYGYTF.